This is a list of T cell receptor beta chains from one sample in a study of Ad26.COV2.S vaccination and SARS-CoV-2 variants. Method: immunoSEQ multiplex PCR; TCRdb's copy keeps in-frame clones and lacks some. This repertoire shows roughly 680,000 clones, around 92% found once; its top ten account for about 1.5%. The material was peripheral blood, obtained in a trial of Ad26.COV2.S vaccine versus placebo. These receptors all stem from a person between 18 and 65 years old who received the Ad26.COV2.S COVID-19 vaccine or a placebo. Both conserved end residues are part of each CDR3. D genes are given only for firm matches. The size entry is marked missing in some rows and otherwise reads once, few, many or a size class.

d_call j_call clone_size v_call cdr3_aa cdr3_nt
. TRBJ2-3 . TRBV5-1 CASSLSTLSTDTQYF TGCGCCAGCAGCTTGAGTACACTGAGCACAGATACGCAGTATTTT
. TRBJ2-1 . TRBV6-5 CASSWTVNEQFF TGTGCCAGCAGCTGGACAGTCAATGAGCAGTTCTTC
. TRBJ1-2 . TRBV7-8 CASSSYRDSYGYTF TGTGCCAGCAGCTCTTACAGGGACTCCTATGGCTACACCTTC
. TRBJ2-7 . TRBV5-1 CASSWGPGLSSYEQYF TGCGCCAGCAGCTGGGGGCCAGGGCTGAGCTCCTACGAGCAGTACTTC
TRBD2 TRBJ2-1 few TRBV2 CASTGTSGRATFF TGTGCCAGCACTGGGACTAGCGGGAGGGCCACGTTCTTC
TRBD2 TRBJ2-7 few TRBV3-1/TRBV3-2 CASSRDGKRENEQYF TGTGCCAGCAGCCGGGACGGGAAGCGGGAAAACGAGCAGTACTTC
. TRBJ2-7 . TRBV7-9 CASSLGSYEQYF TGTGCCAGCAGCTTGGGATCCTACGAGCAGTACTTC
. TRBJ1-3 . TRBV13 CASSLGTPGNTIYF TGTGCCAGCAGCTTAGGGACTCCTGGAAACACCATATATTTT
TRBD1 TRBJ1-6 . TRBV19 CASRQGQGENSPLHF TGTGCCAGTAGGCAGGGACAGGGAGAGAATTCACCCCTCCACTTT
. TRBJ2-1 . TRBV6-5 CASSYWGEQFF TGTGCCAGCAGTTACTGGGGTGAGCAGTTCTTC
TRBD1 TRBJ2-5 . TRBV7-9 CASSTGQGVFETQYF TGTGCCAGCAGCACCGGACAGGGTGTCTTTGAGACCCAGTACTTC
. TRBJ2-6 . TRBV10-3 CAISELASSGANVLTF TGTGCCATCAGTGAATTGGCTAGCTCTGGGGCCAACGTCCTGACTTTC
. TRBJ1-2 . TRBV6-2/TRBV6-3 CASSYVQGTNGYTF TGTGCCAGCAGTTACGTACAGGGTACGAATGGCTACACCTTC